Shown below are 23 T cell receptor beta chains from a single sample sequenced in a study of cytomegalovirus exposure and HLA in healthy donors. Primers for the PCR totalled 60 Vbeta and 13 Jbeta. Method: immunoSEQ multiplex PCR; TCRdb's copy keeps in-frame clones and lacks some. The sample shows 90,000 to 150,000 clones, roughly 80% of them seen only once. Specimen: PBMCs. These receptors were collected from a woman aged 18-29 years in good health and CMV-seronegative.

On this clone: The germline gene is not matched at one end of the junction; a read error may be the cause. The chain uses TRBV7-2 and TRBJ2-6; D possibly corresponds to TRBD1 (5 bases). Germline CDR1 SGHTA, CDR2 FQGNSA. This CDR3 is built from 15 residues. The DNA of the CDR3 is TGTGCCAGCAGCTTAGTATACTCTGGGGCCAACGGCCTGACTTTC. Amino acid sequence: CASSLVYSGANGLTF.

This clone was found once. This rearrangement joins TRBV19 to TRBJ1-2; D is unclear. V was cut by 9 bases and J by 4 bases, with 15 bases left in between. The CDR3 sequence is 13 residues long. CDR1 is LNHDA, CDR2 SQIVND, per germline (reference sequence). The CDR3 DNA reads TGTGCCAGCACGACCGGGAGGTTCTATGGCTACACCTTC. Translation: CASTTGRFYGYTF.

This sequence joins TRBV9 and TRBJ1-3; 9 bases agree with TRBD1. The CDR3 runs to 17 residues. The germline V gene has CDR1 SGDLS and CDR2 YYNGEE. The trim removed 2 bases at V and 1 base at J, leaving 7 bases unmatched. The CDR3 coding sequence is TGTGCCAGCAGCGTTTTACCGGACAGGGGATCTGGAAACACCATATATTTT. Protein product: CASSVLPDRGSGNTIYF.

The chain joins TRBV4-3 to TRBJ1-1; D is unresolved. Looked up from germline, CDR1 is LGHNA and CDR2 is YSLEER. The germline V and J ends were trimmed by 4 bases and 5 bases, with 14 bases remaining between them. This CDR3 has 14 amino acids. The CDR3 bases are TGCGCCAGCAGCCGTATTGAGGGAAGTACTGAAGCTTTCTTT. Amino acid sequence: CASSRIEGSTEAFF.

The chain is built from TRBV9 and TRBJ2-7; 8 positions agree with TRBD2. The J segment lost 5 bases and the V segment lost 3 bases, leaving 7 bases of the junction unmatched. The CDR3 consists of 14 residues. Germline assignment: CDR1 SGDLS and CDR2 YYNGEE. The CDR3 nucleotides read TGTGCCAGCAGCGCGGGACTAGGAACCCACGAGCAGTACTTC. Translating it yields CASSAGLGTHEQYF.

The chain uses TRBV4-2 and TRBJ1-5, with 9 positions matching TRBD1. V shed 5 bases, J shed 2 bases, and the junction held 13 bases outside the gene matches. From germline, CDR1 is LGHNA and CDR2 YNFKEQ. The CDR3 length is 18 residues. CDR3 DNA: TGTGCCAGCAGCTTGACGGTGTTTGGGGACAGGGGCAATCAGCCCCAGCATTTT. It codes for CASSLTVFGDRGNQPQHF.

The chain couples TRBV7-9 to TRBJ1-2; D gene ambiguous. From germline, CDR1 is SEHNR and CDR2 FQNEAQ (reference sequence). The V and J ends lost 2 bases and 7 bases respectively, with 14 bases between them. This CDR3 region has 14 residues. Written as DNA, the CDR3 is TGTGCCAGCAGCTTATCGGGATTCGTGGGTGGCTACACCTTC. Its translation: CASSLSGFVGGYTF.

CDR3 nucleotides: TGTGCCAGCAGTCCTCCGGGACAGGGTGTAAATGAGCAGTTCTTC. It translates to CASSPPGQGVNEQFF. This chain connects TRBV6-6 to TRBJ2-1; the match to TRBD1 covers 9 bases. V dropped 5 bases and J dropped 7; count of bases not matched to a gene: 9. The length of the CDR3 is 15 residues. The germline CDR1 and CDR2 sequences are MNHNY and SVGAGI (reference sequence).

The chain joins TRBV29-1 to TRBJ1-2; TRBD1 matches 9 bases. Germline CDR1 reads SQVTM; CDR2 reads ANQGSEA. CDR3 length: 13 residues. The V gene end was trimmed by 8 bases and the J gene end by 6 bases; junction bases not matched to a gene: 10. The CDR3 sequence: CSSQGAPLDGYTF. The CDR3 DNA reads TGCAGCTCACAGGGGGCCCCCTTAGATGGCTACACCTTC.

The CDR3 DNA reads TGTGCCAGCAGCCTTACACCTTACACTGAAGCTTTCTTT. Protein sequence: CASSLTPYTEAFF. The chain carries TRBV6-4 and TRBJ1-1, with D unresolved. The CDR3 spans 13 residues. Germline CDR1 reads MRHNA; CDR2 reads SNTAGT. The V gene lost 6 bases and the J gene lost 3 bases, with 11 bases spanning the gap.

The V and J genes are TRBV29-1 and TRBJ1-2; TRBD1 aligns across 9 bases. The CDR3 length is 15 residues. Unmatched junction bases numbered 13, after V lost 7 bases and J lost 4 bases. Germline values: CDR1 SQVTM, CDR2 ANQGSEA. For the CDR3, the DNA is TGCAGCGCATCCCGGGACAGGGACCTTGGCTATGGCTACACCTTC. This translates into CSASRDRDLGYGYTF.

This chain links TRBV6-5 with TRBJ2-7, with 7 bases lining up with TRBD1. The CDR3 length is 13 residues. V lost 0 bases, J lost 4 bases, and 0 bases stayed unmatched. CDR1 and CDR2 (germline): MNHEY, SVGAGI. The CDR3 sequence is CASSYSTGYEQYF. The CDR3 bases are TGTGCCAGCAGTTACTCGACAGGGTACGAGCAGTACTTC.

This chain connects TRBV18 to TRBJ1-6; a possible D gene is TRBD1 (5 bases). The CDR3 runs to 14 residues. Germline CDR1 and CDR2: KGHSH and LQKENI. The V gene lost 5 bases and the J gene lost 8 bases, with 13 bases spanning the gap. The chain's CDR3 is CASSSSTAHSPLHF. CDR3 in DNA: TGTGCCAGCTCATCGTCGACAGCCCATTCACCCCTCCACTTT.

This rearrangement joins TRBV6-5 to TRBJ1-2; 10 nucleotides match TRBD1. CDR1 and CDR2 from the germline V gene are MNHEY and SVGAGI. The J segment lost 5 bases and the V segment lost 6 bases, leaving 9 bases of the junction unmatched. The CDR3 is 15 amino acids. CDR3 loop: CASRTRTGGDYGYTF. CDR3 sequence (DNA): TGTGCCAGCAGAACTCGGACAGGGGGAGATTATGGCTACACCTTC.

The CDR3 spells CASRQDAMNTEAFF. The CDR3 DNA reads TGTGCCAGCCGACAGGACGCCATGAACACTGAAGCTTTCTTT. This sequence joins TRBV10-3 and TRBJ1-1, with D perhaps matching TRBD1 (6 bases). The CDR3 is made up of 14 amino acids. Trimming shortened V by 10 bases and J by 0 bases, and 15 bases separated the two germline ends. From germline, CDR1 is ENHRY and CDR2 SYGVKD.

CDR3 protein: CAIRTSGQGPNEKLFF. CDR3 bases: TGTGCCATCCGAACCTCCGGACAGGGTCCTAATGAAAAACTGTTTTTT. This chain connects TRBV5-8 to TRBJ1-4; 8 bases are shared with TRBD1. The V and J ends lost 9 bases and 3 bases, in that order; junction bases with no gene match: 13. The CDR3 spans 16 residues. Germline lookup yields CDR1 SGHTS and CDR2 YDEGEE.

CDR3 sequence reads: CASSLGYGTAPYEQYF. CDR3 DNA: TGTGCCAGCAGCTTAGGCTACGGGACAGCTCCCTACGAGCAGTACTTC. The chain combines TRBV7-2 with TRBJ2-7; TRBD1 aligns across 7 bases. After removal of 1 base from V and 2 bases from J, the junction contained 8 bases not matched to a gene. The germline V gene encodes CDR1 SGHTA and CDR2 FQGNSA. This CDR3 spans 16 amino acids.

The V call is TRBV2, the J call TRBJ1-1; D is unclear. This CDR3 region has 12 residues. Trimming cost V 6 bases and J 4 bases, with 9 bases left between them. CDR1 and CDR2 (germline): SNHLY, FYNNEI. The CDR3 DNA reads TGTGCCAGCAGGCGCGAGAGCACTGAAGCTTTCTTT. This gives the protein CASRRESTEAFF.

This clone is a singleton in its sample. The chain employs TRBV14 and TRBJ2-1; TRBD2 agrees at 7 bases. Looked up from germline, CDR1 is SGHDN and CDR2 is FVKESK. The CDR3 length is 11 residues. V lost 10 bases, J lost 4 bases, and 1 base stayed unmatched. CDR3 amino acids: CATGRYNEQFF. CDR3 bases: TGTGCCACCGGGAGGTACAATGAGCAGTTCTTC.

This clone was found a few times. The gene calls are TRBV11-2 and TRBJ1-1, with D unresolved. The V end lost 4 bases, the J end lost 6 bases, and 15 bases lay between the germline ends. The germline V gene has CDR1 SGHAT and CDR2 FQNNGV. The CDR3 loop spans 14 amino acids. The CDR3 region is CASSSVLAAAEAFF. The CDR3 nucleotides are TGTGCCAGCAGCTCAGTCCTGGCGGCTGCTGAAGCTTTCTTT. The full variable domain, its missing parts supplied by reference TRBV11-2 and TRBJ1-1, is EAGVAQSPRYKIIEKRQSVAFWCNPISGHATLYWYQQILGQGPKLLIQFQNNGVVDDSQLPKDRFSAERLKGVDSTLKIQPAKLEDSAVYLCASSSVLAAAEAFFGQGTRLTVV.

The V and J genes are TRBV5-8 and TRBJ2-1; 11 nucleotides line up with TRBD2. CDR3 length: 15 amino acids. From germline, CDR1 is SGHTS and CDR2 YDEGEE. Losses at the gene ends were 4 bases for V and 3 bases for J; bases not matched to a gene: 3. The CDR3 loop is CASSPGTSGYNEQFF. The CDR3 DNA sequence: TGTGCCAGCAGCCCCGGGACTAGCGGCTACAATGAGCAGTTCTTC.

This chain uses TRBV25-1 with TRBJ2-3; the D gene is possibly TRBD1 (6 bases). In germline, CDR1 is MGHDK, CDR2 SYGVNS. This CDR3 is 13 amino acids long. Trimming shortened V by 6 bases and J by 5 bases, and 12 bases separated the two germline ends. CDR3 in amino acids: CASRAQGGDTQYF. In DNA form, the CDR3 reads TGTGCCAGCAGGGCACAGGGCGGAGATACGCAGTATTTT.

This chain connects TRBV6-6 to TRBJ2-3, with 10 bases that match TRBD2. Germline-derived CDR1 and CDR2 are MNHNY and SVGAGI (reference sequence). CDR3 length: 15 residues. Trimming removed 4 bases from V and 2 bases from J; junction bases left unmatched: 3. The CDR3 loop is CASSLAGGPTDTQYF. The CDR3 DNA follows: TGTGCCAGCAGTTTAGCGGGAGGACCCACAGATACGCAGTATTTT.